This is a list of T cell receptor beta chains from one sample in a study of blood T cell repertoires in COVID-19. Some clones are missing from TCRdb's copy, which holds only in-frame ones; the method was immunoSEQ multiplex PCR. The data contain fewer than 300,000 clones, more than 70% of them seen just once; the ten biggest clones take up 2% to 2.5%. The sample consisted of peripheral blood. The receptors here all came from a woman aged 50 to 65 with acute or convalescent COVID-19. CDR3s include the opening cysteine and the closing phenylalanine or tryptophan. The D gene is left open where the match is weak. The size entry is marked missing in some rows and otherwise reads once, few, many or a size class.

.	TRBV4-2	TRBJ1-1	.	TGTGCCAGCAGCCGAACAGGGCCTGAAGCTTTCTTT	CASSRTGPEAFF
.	TRBV18	TRBJ2-1	TRBD1	TGTGCCAGCTCAAAACAGGGGGCAGGATCCTACAATGAGCAGTTCTTC	CASSKQGAGSYNEQFF
.	TRBV5-1	TRBJ2-5	.	TGCGCCAGCAGGGGGAGTACCTTGGAGACCCAGTACTTC	CASRGSTLETQYF
.	TRBV28	TRBJ1-5	.	TGTGCCAGCAGTGATGGGACACCTACCTATAGCAATCAGCCCCAGCATTTT	CASSDGTPTYSNQPQHF
.	TRBV7-8	TRBJ2-1	.	TGTGCCAGCAGCCCACGTCCCAACCTAGCCTACAATGAGCAGTTCTTC	CASSPRPNLAYNEQFF
.	TRBV7-6	TRBJ1-2	TRBD1	TGTGCCAGCAGCATCGGACAGGGTTATGGCTACACCTTC	CASSIGQGYGYTF
.	TRBV7-2	TRBJ2-7	TRBD2	TGTGCCAGCAGCTTAGCTGCGGGGCTAGCGGCCACCTACGAGCAGTACTTC	CASSLAAGLAATYEQYF
.	TRBV15	TRBJ1-5	TRBD1	TGTGCCACCAGCAGAGATCGGTTGGGACAGGGAGTCGTTCTTAGCAATCAGCCCCAGCATTTT	CATSRDRLGQGVVLSNQPQHF
.	TRBV4-1	TRBJ2-1	TRBD2	TGCGCCAGCAGCCAACCTATCGGGTCGGGAGGCTACAATGAGCAGTTCTTC	CASSQPIGSGGYNEQFF
.	TRBV5-1	TRBJ2-1	TRBD1	TGCGCCAGCAGTCCGGGACAGCTCAATGAGCAGTTCTTC	CASSPGQLNEQFF
.	TRBV5-8	TRBJ1-4	TRBD1	TGTGCCAGCAGCTTGGACAGGGGGCTGGCTAATGAAAAACTGTTTTTT	CASSLDRGLANEKLFF
once	TRBV15	TRBJ1-4	.	TGTGCCACCAGCAGTTCCAGGGTCAATGAAAAACTGTTTTTT	CATSSSRVNEKLFF
.	TRBV9	TRBJ1-2	TRBD1	TGTGCCAGCAGCGACGGGACAGGGGTTATCTATGGCTACACCTTC	CASSDGTGVIYGYTF
few	TRBV7-9	TRBJ1-2	.	TGTGCCAGCAGCTTACCCAGGGGATCCTCTGGCTACACCTTC	CASSLPRGSSGYTF
.	TRBV7-9	TRBJ1-1	.	TGTGCCAGCAGCTTAATCTCGCGCGGTGTTCTGAGCACTGAAGCTTTCTTT	CASSLISRGVLSTEAFF
.	TRBV19	TRBJ1-3	TRBD1	TGTGCCAGTAGACCGACAGGGAATGGAAACACCATATATTTT	CASRPTGNGNTIYF
.	TRBV28	TRBJ2-7	TRBD2	TGTGCCAGCACCCCCCGGACTAGCGGGAGGGCCTACGAGCAGTACTTC	CASTPRTSGRAYEQYF
.	TRBV28	TRBJ2-7	.	TGTGCCAGCAGTTTATACCTAGTAGTCTACGAGCAGTACTTC	CASSLYLVVYEQYF
once	TRBV5-4	TRBJ2-7	TRBD2	TGTGCCAGCAGTATTAGCGGGCGCCTCTACGAGCAGTACTTC	CASSISGRLYEQYF
.	TRBV2	TRBJ2-1	.	TGTGCCAGCAGTCGTACAGGGTTTCTCAATGAGCAGTTCTTC	CASSRTGFLNEQFF
.	TRBV30	TRBJ1-2	.	TGTGCCTGGAATGGAGGGGGGGGCGGCTACACCTTC	CAWNGGGGGYTF
.	TRBV6-1	TRBJ2-7	.	TGTGCCAGCAGTGATCCAGGATCGTACTCCTACGAGCAGTACTTC	CASSDPGSYSYEQYF
.	TRBV5-1	TRBJ2-7	TRBD2	TGCGCCAGCAGCGGAGGGTCAGGGACTAGCTCCTACGAGCAGTACTTC	CASSGGSGTSSYEQYF
.	TRBV11-2	TRBJ2-1	.	TGTGCCAGCACCATTAGGGGGATGGGGAGCTCCTACAATGAGCAGTTCTTC	CASTIRGMGSSYNEQFF
once	TRBV4-1	TRBJ1-1	.	TGCGCCAGCAGTCGGGTGAATGCGGGGCCGTGGTCCACTGAAGCTTTCTTT	CASSRVNAGPWSTEAFF
.	TRBV25-1	TRBJ2-5	.	TGTGCCAGCAGTGACCCCCGGGGGGCGGCGGAGACCCAGTACTTC	CASSDPRGAAETQYF
.	TRBV19	TRBJ2-2	.	TGTGCCAGTAGTGTCTGGAGGATCGTGAACACCGGGGAGCTGTTTTTT	CASSVWRIVNTGELFF
.	TRBV28	TRBJ2-1	TRBD2	TGTGCCAGCAGTTTACAAGCGGGAGCCACCTACAATGAGCAGTTCTTC	CASSLQAGATYNEQFF
.	TRBV27	TRBJ2-5	.	TGTGCCAGCAGTTTTGGGAGGCAAGAGACCCAGTACTTC	CASSFGRQETQYF
.	TRBV28	TRBJ2-2	TRBD2	TGTGCCAGCAACCGGAGGGACTACCAAGACACCGGGGAGCTGTTTTTT	CASNRRDYQDTGELFF
.	TRBV27	TRBJ1-1	TRBD1	TGTGCCAGCAGTGCCAACAGGGGAGGCACTGAAGCTTTCTTT	CASSANRGGTEAFF
.	TRBV6-6	TRBJ1-1	.	TGTGCCAGCAGTTACTCGAGAGGAACTGAAGCTTTCTTT	CASSYSRGTEAFF
.	TRBV12-3/TRBV12-4	TRBJ1-4	.	TGTGCCAGCAGTTTGGGCAGTAATGAAAAACTGTTTTTT	CASSLGSNEKLFF
.	TRBV10-3	TRBJ1-2	TRBD1	TGTGCCACTAACCGGGACAGGGACTTCTATGGCTACACCTTC	CATNRDRDFYGYTF
.	TRBV7-2	TRBJ1-5	.	TGTGCCAGCAGCTTATACGCAGGGCCCCAGCATTTT	CASSLYAGPQHF
once	TRBV29-1	TRBJ1-2	.	TGCAGCGTTGAAGTAGGGGGAGAGGGCTACACCTTC	CSVEVGGEGYTF
few	TRBV6-4	TRBJ2-7	.	TGTGCCAGCAGTGTAACTACTGGCTCCTACGAGCAGTACTTC	CASSVTTGSYEQYF